This TCR beta chain emerged from a study of blood T cell repertoires in COVID-19. Here immunoSEQ multiplex PCR was the method, and the copy in TCRdb shows in-frame clones only, minus some. The table lists approximately 140,000 clones, about 86% of them singletons, with 2% to 2.5% in the top ten. The germline V gene has CDR1 MNHEY and CDR2 SVGAGI. V lost 2 bases to trimming and J lost 1 base, with 11 bases between them. CDR3 size: 15 residues. Sequenced input: PBMCs or T cells enriched from blood (not recorded which). The clonotype comes from a woman aged 50 to 60 who had recovered from COVID-19. This sequence joins TRBV6-5 and TRBJ1-1; no definite D call. The CDR3 reads CASSYRGRTNTEAFF. The CDR3 nucleotides read TGTGCCAGCAGTTACCGTGGCCGTACGAACACTGAAGCTTTCTTT.